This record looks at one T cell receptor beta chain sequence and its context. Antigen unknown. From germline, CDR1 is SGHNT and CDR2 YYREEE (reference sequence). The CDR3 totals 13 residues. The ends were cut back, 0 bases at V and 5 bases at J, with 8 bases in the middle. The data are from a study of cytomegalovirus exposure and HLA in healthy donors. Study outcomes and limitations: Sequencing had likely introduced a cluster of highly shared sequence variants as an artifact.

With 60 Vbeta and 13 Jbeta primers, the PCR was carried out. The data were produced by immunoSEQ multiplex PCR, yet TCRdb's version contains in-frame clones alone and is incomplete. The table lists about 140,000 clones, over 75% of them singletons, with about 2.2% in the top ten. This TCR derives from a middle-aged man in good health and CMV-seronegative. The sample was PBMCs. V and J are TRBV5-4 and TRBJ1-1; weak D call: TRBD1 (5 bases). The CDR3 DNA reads TGTGCCAGCAGCTTGGTACAGGAGACTGAAGCTTTCTTT. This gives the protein CASSLVQETEAFF.